This T cell receptor beta chain was retrieved from a study of cytomegalovirus exposure and HLA in healthy donors (dated by TCRdb to 2016 to 2017). Broadly, across the study: An earlier analysis of roughly 630 of the donors reported approximately 290 Gb of sequence data and 117 million unique TCR beta sequences from roughly 180 million T cells. Among the roughly 400 genotyped donors, around 81% belonged to the genetic ancestry cluster associated with self-reported Caucasian donors. The study aimed to test whether signatures of past pathogen exposure could be identified by cataloging public T cell receptors. An earlier analysis of several hundred of the donors applied high-throughput TCR beta sequencing to assess whether each TCR beta V gene segment acted as functional or pseudogenic. An early release covering more than 500 HLA-typed donors comprised about 300 gigabases of sequencing data and some 79 million unique TCR sequences. High-throughput TCR immunosequencing, statistical association of individual TCRs with disease status, and machine learning were combined to predict cytomegalovirus infection status. All discovery cohort repertoires had been generated using a single sequencing platform. In a later genetic analysis, genome-wide SNP genotypes for about 55% of the roughly 700 donors were used, and that subset was treated as a discovery cohort. Because of strong linkage in the cohort, roughly 5 DR-DQ haplotypes were treated as single units for association and clustering. Across under 500 genotyped donors of the cohort, an average of 235,054 unique TCR beta nucleotide sequences per donor were sequenced, and roughly 20% of those sequences were non-productive. Along with the approximately 650-subject first cohort, a separate validation cohort of approximately 110 different subjects was used. Both class I and class II loci were covered by HLA typing, at four-digit resolution. In the later analysis, no new phenotypic data were used to find candidate immune exposures; instead, reliance was placed on TCR beta sequences and their occurrence across donors. To study patterns of TCR occurrence, a later analysis re-analyzed previously published TCR beta repertoires from 666 donors and added high-resolution HLA genotyping. Typing coverage differed by locus: A, B, C, DRB1 and DQB1 were typed in roughly 629-640 donors, DQA1 in roughly 500, DPA1 in 600 to 610, and DPB1 in approximately 450. Donor age, sex, ethnicity and CMV serostatus were compiled alongside the repertoire data. The T cell repertoires of some 670 subjects were profiled by immunosequencing and related to cytomegalovirus serostatus. The investigation overall reported the following: Because HLA typing was unavailable for some donors at each locus, only the typed subset was used in association tests. CMV serostatus was the only immune exposure information available for the cohort. Because counts were too low, 15 to 20 rarely observed V segments, including chromosome 9 orphons, were left out of the earlier analysis of 500 to 650 of the donors. This cohort had only TCR beta chains sequenced, and the lack of alpha or paired-chain data limited which features could be detected. According to a later analysis, parvovirus B19, influenza, CMV and Epstein-Barr virus appeared linked to several top co-occurrence clusters. The classifier was reported to diagnose cytomegalovirus status with high specificity and sensitivity in both the original and validation cohorts. A further reported finding was that TCR beta sequences accurately predicted the HLA-A and HLA-B alleles for most subjects in the first cohort. A later analysis found that most CMV-associated TCR beta chains appeared HLA-restricted, with HLA associations seemingly driven largely by CMV exposure. V-gene and J-gene trimming of TCR beta chains was associated with a missense DCLRE1C variant in a later genetic analysis, and the association was replicated in an independent cohort. Presence/absence analyses assumed roughly uniform sequencing depth across donors, an assumption that may not hold. A later analysis associated 16,951 TCR beta sequences with specific HLA alleles at a false discovery rate of 0.05. A group of highly shared sequence variants was considered likely to be a technical artifact of the sequencing pipeline. The authors suggested that the approach could potentially be generalized to other disease states and immunological phenotypes. Linkage disequilibrium might explain the correlated functional status among segregating V segments, but an unknown experimental factor could not be excluded. Broadly in line with IMGT annotations, most TCR beta V segments showed up in productive rearrangements about 87% or about 30% of the time in an earlier analysis of roughly 590 of the donors. Because the 87-base-pair reads could not distinguish some IMGT-functional V segments, including TRBV6-2 and TRBV6-3, those segments were excluded. Strong co-occurrence of HLA alleles, especially DR and DQ, made assigning TCR associations to individual alleles difficult. In vitro tests confirmed that three of the cytomegalovirus-associated TCR beta chains recognize cytomegalovirus antigens. The study gave a list of more than 150 TCR beta chains associated with cytomegalovirus. A later genetic analysis reported fewer N-insertions in productive TCRs among donors in an Asian-associated ancestry cluster than the roughly 650-donor mean. In a later analysis, HLA-associated TCR beta chains showed more clonal expansion and lower generation probabilities than non-associated chains that were equally common. While some public TCRs were present in many individuals, most TCR sequences turned up only very rarely across donors. In a later analysis, the rate of TCR association differed among HLA loci, with DRB1 alleles having the most associated TCRs and HLA-C alleles having the fewest.

The cohort comprised approximately 700 healthy bone marrow donors. At the time of sampling, all cohort members were nominally healthy, though unrecorded immune exposures were likely present. The donor tested CMV seronegative and was one of the 352 seronegative cohort members. Every donor gave a peripheral blood sample, and the peripheral blood mononuclear cells from that sample were used for TCR beta sequencing. Genomic DNA extraction from the blood cell samples was performed with the Qiagen DNeasy Blood Extraction Kit. The method was the immunoSEQ multiplex PCR assay. A mixture of 60 forward primers for TCR Vbeta segments and 13 reverse primers for TCR Jbeta segments was used in the multiplex PCR. A multiplex PCR assay on genomic DNA amplified the CDR3 region of rearranged TCR beta genes. The amplified TCR beta libraries were sequenced on the Illumina HiSeq System as 87-base-pair reads. For the original study's pipeline: Across the roughly 700 repertoires, a later analysis counted approximately 83 million unique TCR beta chains, 9.5 million to 13 million of which were shared by at least two donors. A nearest-neighbor algorithm error-corrected the raw reads and collapsed the reads into unique sequences, merging closely related sequences to remove PCR and sequencing errors. CDR3 sequences were aligned to IMGT reference sequences to assign V, D and J gene segments. For a sequence to be retained, a match of at least six nucleotides was required to both a V gene segment and a J gene segment. Rearrangements were called productive when the CDR3 lacked stop codons and stayed in frame with V and J; all others were non-productive. CDR3 was defined according to IMGT convention as the region running from the second conserved V-encoded cysteine to the conserved J-encoded phenylalanine. Sequences without an unambiguous match to a single V gene segment were excluded from the earlier analysis of about 600 of the donors. In an earlier analysis of a few hundred of the donors, a V segment was called functional when productive rearrangements were above 56.7%, and segregating when the standard deviation between donors exceeded 5%. A statistical classification framework was built to diagnose cytomegalovirus status from the catalog of TCR beta chain sequences. In a later analysis, V and J genes were assigned by comparing TCR nucleotide sequences against IMGT/GENE-DB human TR gene sequences. The TCRdist pipeline was used in a later analysis to assign CDR3 sequences and most-parsimonious VDJ recombination scenarios. In a later analysis, every TCR beta chain was defined by the combination of its CDR3 amino acid sequence and its V-gene family, and reads without a unique V-gene family were dropped. To address suspected cross-contamination and a sequencing artifact, a later analysis removed 550 to 750 highly shared, low-generation-probability nucleotide sequences. A later analysis calculated a clonal expansion index for each public chain from normalized within-repertoire ranks of inferred template counts. In a later analysis, generation probabilities were computed using a VDJ recombination model fitted to out-of-frame rearrangements, and the results were checked against IGoR. A later analysis scored TCR-TCR, TCR-HLA and TCR-CMV co-occurrence with hypergeometric tests, applying a repertoire-size bias correction to TCR pairs. In a later analysis, false discovery rates were estimated by permuting HLA or CMV assignments 20 times. In a later analysis, co-occurring TCRs were grouped using DBSCAN, with TCRdist sequence similarity added in when clustering inside HLA-allele-positive subsets. Repertoires with fewer than 30,000 or more than 120,000 public chains, plus five repertoires with anomalous nucleotide sharing, were excluded from co-occurrence clustering. TCRdb holds this immuneACCESS table with in-frame rearrangements only. Some clones are missing; in checked studies, unresolved V genes explain under half, and the rest has no known cause. That table gives V, J and clone size, and the DNA gave D and trimming. The sample profile shows some 160,000 clones; almost 80% of them were found once. The top ten clones comprise approximately 1.5% of the sample.

The CDR3 starts with the cysteine, ends with the phenylalanine, and has 16 residues. Only CDR3 DNA remains: 48 bases, in frame from the first base. Looking up the germline V gene yields CDR1 SGHVS and CDR2 FQNEAQ. At the junction V is shortened by 2 bases and J by 0 bases; bases outside the gene matches: 4. Note on this clone: No antigen is known for it. No base qualities exist here, and no much larger clone lies one base off it.

Specimen: PBMCs. The source is a male donor in good health and CMV-seronegative. This receptor chain uses TRBV7-8 and TRBJ2-1, with 7 bases aligning to TRBD2. Read as DNA, the sequence is TGTGCCAGCAGCTTAAAGGGCGGGAGCTCCTACAATGAGCAGTTCTTC. Translated, this gives CASSLKGGSSYNEQFF.